This T cell receptor (beta chain) was profiled in a study of T cells expressing NK-cell markers. Study-level information: Just one sequenced donor of eight was HCMV-seronegative, while seven were seropositive. Findings and limits, study-wide: Expanded clones of NKG2C+ T cells had an unclear HCMV specificity.

TCRdb re-analyzed the 5' RACE reads; it lists each CDR3 protein once, without DNA. This sample contains roughly 180,000 distinct CDR3 sequences. About this clonotype: Its matching antigen is unknown.

This CDR3 comprises 15 residues. Germline assignment: CDR1 LGHNA and CDR2 YNFKEQ. The clonotype was recovered from a woman between 18 and 75 years old in good health. Sequenced: blood T cells: a sorted CD56 or NKG2C T cell subset, CD4+ or CD8+ T cells, or bulk PBMC T cells (not recorded which). The J gene is TRBJ2-1, the V gene TRBV4-2; TCRdb names TRBD2, which stays unverified in the absence of DNA. The CDR3 here is CASSHSGGLGNEQFF.